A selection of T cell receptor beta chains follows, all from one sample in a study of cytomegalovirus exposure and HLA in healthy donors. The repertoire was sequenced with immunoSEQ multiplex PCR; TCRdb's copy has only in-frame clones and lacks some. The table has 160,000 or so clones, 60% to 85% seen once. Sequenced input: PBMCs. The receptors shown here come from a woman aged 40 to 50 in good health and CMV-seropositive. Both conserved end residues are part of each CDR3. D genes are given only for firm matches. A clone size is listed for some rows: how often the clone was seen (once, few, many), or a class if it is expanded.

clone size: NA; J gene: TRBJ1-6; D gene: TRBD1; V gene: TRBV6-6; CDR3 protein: CASSPRGQGDSPLHF; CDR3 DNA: TGTGCCAGCAGTCCCAGGGGACAGGGTGATTCACCCCTCCACTTT
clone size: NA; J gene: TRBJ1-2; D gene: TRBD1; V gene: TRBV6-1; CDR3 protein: CASSDRRLGQGWGYGYTF; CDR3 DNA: TGTGCCAGCAGTGACCGACGATTAGGACAGGGATGGGGCTATGGCTACACCTTC
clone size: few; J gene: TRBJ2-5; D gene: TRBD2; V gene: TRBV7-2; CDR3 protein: CASSPVAGDIGTQYF; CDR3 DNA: TGTGCCAGCAGCCCGGTAGCGGGGGATATAGGGACCCAGTACTTC
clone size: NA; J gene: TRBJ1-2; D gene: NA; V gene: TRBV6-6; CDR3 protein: CASSYPDSHYGYTF; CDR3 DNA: TGTGCCAGCAGTTACCCCGACAGTCACTATGGCTACACCTTC
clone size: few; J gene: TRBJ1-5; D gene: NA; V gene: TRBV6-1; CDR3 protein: CASSEYGLGVDQPQHF; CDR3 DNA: TGTGCCAGCAGTGAATACGGTTTAGGGGTGGATCAGCCCCAGCATTTT
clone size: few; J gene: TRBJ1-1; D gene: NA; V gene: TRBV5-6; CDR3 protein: CASSPAGAAGTEAFF; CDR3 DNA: TGTGCCAGCAGCCCGGCGGGGGCCGCTGGCACTGAAGCTTTCTTT
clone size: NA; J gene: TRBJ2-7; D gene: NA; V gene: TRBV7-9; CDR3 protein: CASSSEDYEQYF; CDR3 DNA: TGTGCCAGCAGCTCAGAGGACTACGAGCAGTACTTC
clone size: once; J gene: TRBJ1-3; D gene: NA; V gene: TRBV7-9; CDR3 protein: CASSLTSLRSGNTIYF; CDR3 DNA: TGTGCCAGCAGCTTAACGTCCCTACGCTCTGGAAACACCATATATTTT
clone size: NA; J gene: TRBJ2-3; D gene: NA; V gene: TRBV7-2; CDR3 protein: CASSPLGVADTQYF; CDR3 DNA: TGTGCCAGCAGCCCCCTCGGGGTTGCAGATACGCAGTATTTT
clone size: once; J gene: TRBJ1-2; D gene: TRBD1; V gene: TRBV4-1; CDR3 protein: CASSPRDSPTGGGYTF; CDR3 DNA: TGCGCCAGCAGCCCCCGGGACAGCCCAACCGGGGGCGGCTACACCTTC
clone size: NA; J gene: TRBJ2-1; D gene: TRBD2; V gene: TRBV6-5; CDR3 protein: CASSYEGTSGGGEQFF; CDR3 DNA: TGTGCCAGCAGTTACGAGGGGACTAGCGGGGGTGGTGAGCAGTTCTTC
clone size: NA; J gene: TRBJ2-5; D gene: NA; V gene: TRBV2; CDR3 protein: CASSAKRQETQYF; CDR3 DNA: TGTGCCAGCAGTGCCAAGCGGCAAGAGACCCAGTACTTC
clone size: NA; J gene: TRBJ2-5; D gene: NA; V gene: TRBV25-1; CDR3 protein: CASSAPRDNQETQYF; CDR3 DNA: TGTGCCAGCAGTGCCCCCCGGGACAACCAAGAGACCCAGTACTTC
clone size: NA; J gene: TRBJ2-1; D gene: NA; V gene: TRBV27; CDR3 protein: CASSRRRGDSSYNEQFF; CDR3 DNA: TGTGCCAGCAGTCGGCGTCGCGGGGACTCCTCCTACAATGAGCAGTTCTTC
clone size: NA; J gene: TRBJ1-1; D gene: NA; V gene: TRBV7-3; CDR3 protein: CASSPSGGLSSTEAFF; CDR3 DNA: TGTGCCAGCAGCCCTTCGGGGGGGCTCTCGTCTACTGAAGCTTTCTTT
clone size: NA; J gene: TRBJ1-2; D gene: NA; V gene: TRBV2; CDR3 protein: CASSEFGRANYGYTF; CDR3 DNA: TGTGCCAGCAGTGAATTCGGCAGGGCTAACTATGGCTACACCTTC
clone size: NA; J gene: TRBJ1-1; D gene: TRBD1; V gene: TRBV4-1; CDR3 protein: CASSPGDSLNTEAFF; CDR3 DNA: TGCGCCAGCAGCCCCGGGGACAGTTTGAACACTGAAGCTTTCTTT
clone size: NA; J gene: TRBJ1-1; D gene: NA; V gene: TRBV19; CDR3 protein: CASFRGSGFLNTEAFF; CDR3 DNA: TGTGCCAGTTTCAGAGGTTCTGGGTTTTTGAACACTGAAGCTTTCTTT
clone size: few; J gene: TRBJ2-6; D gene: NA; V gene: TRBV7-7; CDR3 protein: CASSLDNSGANVLTF; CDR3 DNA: TGTGCCAGCAGCTTAGACAACTCTGGGGCCAACGTCCTGACTTTC
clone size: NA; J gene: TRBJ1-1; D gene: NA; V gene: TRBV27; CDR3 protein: CASMDGFGQFGRNTEAFF; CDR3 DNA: TGTGCCAGCATGGATGGATTCGGACAGTTTGGGAGGAACACTGAAGCTTTCTTT
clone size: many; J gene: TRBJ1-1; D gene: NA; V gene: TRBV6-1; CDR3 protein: CASSRKIGVNTEAFF; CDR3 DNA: TGTGCCAGCAGTCGAAAGATAGGGGTGAACACTGAAGCTTTCTTT
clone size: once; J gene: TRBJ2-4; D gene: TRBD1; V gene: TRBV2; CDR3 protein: CASRTGVIAKNSQYF; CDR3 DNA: TGTGCCAGCAGGACAGGGGTTATAGCCAAAAACAGTCAGTACTTC
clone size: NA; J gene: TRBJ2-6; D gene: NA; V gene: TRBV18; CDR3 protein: CASSPQVIGANVLTF; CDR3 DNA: TGTGCCAGCTCACCCCAGGTTATCGGGGCCAACGTCCTGACTTTC
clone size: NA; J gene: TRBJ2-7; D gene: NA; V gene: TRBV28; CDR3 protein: CASSRVGTKTYEQYF; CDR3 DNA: TGTGCCAGCAGCAGAGTAGGGACAAAGACCTACGAGCAGTACTTC
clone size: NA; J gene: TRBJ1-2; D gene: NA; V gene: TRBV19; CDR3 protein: CASSSLWRLKPDYGYTF; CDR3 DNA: TGTGCCAGTAGTTCTTTGTGGAGATTAAAACCAGACTATGGCTACACCTTC
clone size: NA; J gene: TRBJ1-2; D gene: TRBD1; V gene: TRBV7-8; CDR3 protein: CASSLGRRGYGYTF; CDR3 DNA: TGTGCCAGCAGCTTAGGTCGCAGGGGGTATGGCTACACCTTC
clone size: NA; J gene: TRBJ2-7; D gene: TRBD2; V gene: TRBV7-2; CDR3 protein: CASSLLGGGNSYEQYF; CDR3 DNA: TGTGCCAGCAGCTTACTCGGGGGGGGAAACTCCTACGAGCAGTACTTC
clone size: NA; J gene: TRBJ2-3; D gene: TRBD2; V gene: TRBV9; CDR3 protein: CASSVPSMSSGDEGGTDTQYF; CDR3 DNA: TGTGCCAGCAGCGTACCCTCGATGTCTAGCGGGGATGAAGGGGGCACAGATACGCAGTATTTT
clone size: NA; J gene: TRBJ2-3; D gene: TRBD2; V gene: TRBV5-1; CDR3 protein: CASKRLASGGASTDTQYF; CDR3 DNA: TGCGCCAGCAAAAGGTTGGCTAGCGGGGGTGCTAGCACAGATACGCAGTATTTT
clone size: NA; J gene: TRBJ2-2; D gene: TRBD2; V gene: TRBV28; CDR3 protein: CASSLPGLAGAGELFF; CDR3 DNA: TGTGCCAGCAGTCTTCCGGGACTAGCGGGGGCCGGGGAGCTGTTTTTT
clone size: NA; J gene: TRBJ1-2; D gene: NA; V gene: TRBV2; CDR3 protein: CASSEGRAGYTF; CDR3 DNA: TGTGCCAGCAGTGAAGGGAGGGCTGGCTACACCTTC
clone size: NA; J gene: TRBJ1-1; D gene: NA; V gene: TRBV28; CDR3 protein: CASSLPSGNTEAFF; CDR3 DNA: TGTGCCAGCAGTTTACCGTCGGGGAACACTGAAGCTTTCTTT
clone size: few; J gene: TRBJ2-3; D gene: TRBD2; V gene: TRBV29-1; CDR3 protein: CSVDERGPYTDTQYF; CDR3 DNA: TGCAGCGTTGACGAGCGGGGGCCCTACACAGATACGCAGTATTTT
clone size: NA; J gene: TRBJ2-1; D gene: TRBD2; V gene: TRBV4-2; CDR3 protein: CASSQERGLAGRAEQFF; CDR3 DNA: TGTGCCAGCAGCCAAGAGAGGGGACTAGCGGGGCGTGCTGAGCAGTTCTTC
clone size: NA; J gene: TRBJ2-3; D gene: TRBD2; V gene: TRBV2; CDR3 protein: CASSFTSGSDTQYF; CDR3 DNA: TGTGCCAGCAGCTTCACTAGCGGGTCAGATACGCAGTATTTT
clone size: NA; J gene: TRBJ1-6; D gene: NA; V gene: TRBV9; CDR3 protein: CASSPIDSYSPLHF; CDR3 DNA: TGTGCCAGCAGCCCCATCGACTCCTATTCACCCCTCCACTTT
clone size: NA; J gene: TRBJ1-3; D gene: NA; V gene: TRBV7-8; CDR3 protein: CASSPHQTTPNTIYF; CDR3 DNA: TGTGCCAGCAGCCCTCATCAGACTACGCCAAACACCATATATTTT
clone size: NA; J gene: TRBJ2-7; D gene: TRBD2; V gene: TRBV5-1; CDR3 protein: CASSLAGVAGGVTEQYF; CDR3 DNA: TGCGCCAGCAGCTTGGCCGGGGTAGCGGGGGGCGTTACCGAGCAGTACTTC
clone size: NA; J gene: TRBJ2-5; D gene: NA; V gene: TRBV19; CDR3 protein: CASSIDRSFGETQYF; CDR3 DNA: TGTGCCAGTAGTATAGACAGGTCTTTCGGAGAGACCCAGTACTTC
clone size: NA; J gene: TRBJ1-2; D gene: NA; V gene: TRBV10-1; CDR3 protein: CASSEDTQGNGYTF; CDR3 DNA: TGCGCCAGCAGTGAGGACACCCAGGGAAATGGCTACACCTTC
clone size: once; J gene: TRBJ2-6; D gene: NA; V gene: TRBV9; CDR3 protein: CASSTMTGSGANGLTF; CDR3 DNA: TGTGCCAGCAGCACTATGACAGGCTCCGGGGCCAACGGCCTGACTTTC
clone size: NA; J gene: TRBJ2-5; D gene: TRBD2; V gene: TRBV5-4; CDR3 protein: CASSQKAGGVETQYF; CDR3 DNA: TGTGCCAGCAGCCAAAAAGCGGGGGGGGTAGAGACCCAGTACTTC
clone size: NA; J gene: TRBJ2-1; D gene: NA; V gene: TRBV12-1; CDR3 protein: CASSSQRYNEQFF; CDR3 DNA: TGTGCCAGCAGCTCCCAGCGGTACAATGAGCAGTTCTTC
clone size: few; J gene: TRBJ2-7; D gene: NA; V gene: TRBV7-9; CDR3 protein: CASSLSGNNYEQYF; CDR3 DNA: TGTGCCAGCAGCTTATCGGGGAACAACTACGAGCAGTACTTC
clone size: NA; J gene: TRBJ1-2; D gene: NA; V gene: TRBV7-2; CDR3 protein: CASSLYQGQGYGYTF; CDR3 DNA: TGTGCCAGCAGCTTATATCAGGGGCAGGGCTATGGCTACACCTTC
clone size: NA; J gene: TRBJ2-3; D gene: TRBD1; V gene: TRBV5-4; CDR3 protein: CASSVTDRGLGPDTQYF; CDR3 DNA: TGTGCCAGCAGCGTCACAGACAGGGGGTTGGGCCCAGATACGCAGTATTTT
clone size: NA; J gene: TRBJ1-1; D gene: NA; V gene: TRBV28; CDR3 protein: CASSLGGYEGTGAFF; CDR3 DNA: TGTGCCAGCAGTTTGGGGGGGTACGAAGGAACCGGGGCTTTCTTT
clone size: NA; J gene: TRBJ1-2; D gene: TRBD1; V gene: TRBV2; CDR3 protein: CASRKGTGPSGYTF; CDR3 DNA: TGTGCCAGCAGGAAGGGGACAGGTCCTAGTGGCTACACCTTC
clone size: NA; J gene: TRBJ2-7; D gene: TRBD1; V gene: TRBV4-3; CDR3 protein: CASSRGTAAAYEQYF; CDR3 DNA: TGCGCCAGCAGCCGAGGGACAGCCGCTGCCTACGAGCAGTACTTC
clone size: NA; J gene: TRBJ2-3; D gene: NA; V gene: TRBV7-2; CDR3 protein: CASSLAGPGTDTQYF; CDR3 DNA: TGTGCCAGCAGCTTAGCGGGGCCTGGCACAGATACGCAGTATTTT
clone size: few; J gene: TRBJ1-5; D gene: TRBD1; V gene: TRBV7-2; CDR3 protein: CASSPRQGSNQPQHF; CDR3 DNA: TGTGCCAGCAGCCCACGACAGGGGAGCAATCAGCCCCAGCATTTT
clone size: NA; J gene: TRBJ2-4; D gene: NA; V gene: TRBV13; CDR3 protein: CASSSPLGGAKNIQYF; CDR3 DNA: TGTGCCAGCAGCAGTCCTCTAGGGGGAGCCAAAAACATTCAGTACTTC
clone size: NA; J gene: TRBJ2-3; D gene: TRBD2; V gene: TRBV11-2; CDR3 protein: CASSSSGGPDTQYF; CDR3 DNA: TGTGCCAGCAGCTCAAGCGGGGGACCAGATACGCAGTATTTT
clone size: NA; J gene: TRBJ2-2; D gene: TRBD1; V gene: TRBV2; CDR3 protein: CASTKDGTGATGELFF; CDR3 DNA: TGTGCCAGCACCAAAGACGGGACAGGGGCCACCGGGGAGCTGTTTTTT
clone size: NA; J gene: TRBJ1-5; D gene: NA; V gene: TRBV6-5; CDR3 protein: CASSLRGNQPQHF; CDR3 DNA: TGTGCCAGCAGCCTCCGGGGAAATCAGCCCCAGCATTTT
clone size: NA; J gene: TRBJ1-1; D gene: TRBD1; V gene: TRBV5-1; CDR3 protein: CASSPGTGNTEAFF; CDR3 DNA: TGCGCCAGCAGCCCCGGGACAGGGAACACTGAAGCTTTCTTT
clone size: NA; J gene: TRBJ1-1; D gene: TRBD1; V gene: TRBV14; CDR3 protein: CASSYRTGWTEAFF; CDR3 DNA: TGTGCCAGCAGTTACCGGACAGGGTGGACTGAAGCTTTCTTT
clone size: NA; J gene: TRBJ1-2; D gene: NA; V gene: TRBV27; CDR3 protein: CASSSTPRGDGYTF; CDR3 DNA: TGTGCCAGCAGTTCCACCCCCCGGGGGGATGGCTACACCTTC
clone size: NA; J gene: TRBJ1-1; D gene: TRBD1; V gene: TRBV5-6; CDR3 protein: CASSTLTGDGVNTEAFF; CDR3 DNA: TGTGCCAGCAGCACCCTGACAGGGGATGGGGTGAACACTGAAGCTTTCTTT
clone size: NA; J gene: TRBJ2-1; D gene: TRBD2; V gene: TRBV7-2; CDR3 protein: CASSLNQRGGYGEQFF; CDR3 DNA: TGTGCCAGCAGCTTAAACCAGCGGGGGGGCTACGGCGAGCAGTTCTTC